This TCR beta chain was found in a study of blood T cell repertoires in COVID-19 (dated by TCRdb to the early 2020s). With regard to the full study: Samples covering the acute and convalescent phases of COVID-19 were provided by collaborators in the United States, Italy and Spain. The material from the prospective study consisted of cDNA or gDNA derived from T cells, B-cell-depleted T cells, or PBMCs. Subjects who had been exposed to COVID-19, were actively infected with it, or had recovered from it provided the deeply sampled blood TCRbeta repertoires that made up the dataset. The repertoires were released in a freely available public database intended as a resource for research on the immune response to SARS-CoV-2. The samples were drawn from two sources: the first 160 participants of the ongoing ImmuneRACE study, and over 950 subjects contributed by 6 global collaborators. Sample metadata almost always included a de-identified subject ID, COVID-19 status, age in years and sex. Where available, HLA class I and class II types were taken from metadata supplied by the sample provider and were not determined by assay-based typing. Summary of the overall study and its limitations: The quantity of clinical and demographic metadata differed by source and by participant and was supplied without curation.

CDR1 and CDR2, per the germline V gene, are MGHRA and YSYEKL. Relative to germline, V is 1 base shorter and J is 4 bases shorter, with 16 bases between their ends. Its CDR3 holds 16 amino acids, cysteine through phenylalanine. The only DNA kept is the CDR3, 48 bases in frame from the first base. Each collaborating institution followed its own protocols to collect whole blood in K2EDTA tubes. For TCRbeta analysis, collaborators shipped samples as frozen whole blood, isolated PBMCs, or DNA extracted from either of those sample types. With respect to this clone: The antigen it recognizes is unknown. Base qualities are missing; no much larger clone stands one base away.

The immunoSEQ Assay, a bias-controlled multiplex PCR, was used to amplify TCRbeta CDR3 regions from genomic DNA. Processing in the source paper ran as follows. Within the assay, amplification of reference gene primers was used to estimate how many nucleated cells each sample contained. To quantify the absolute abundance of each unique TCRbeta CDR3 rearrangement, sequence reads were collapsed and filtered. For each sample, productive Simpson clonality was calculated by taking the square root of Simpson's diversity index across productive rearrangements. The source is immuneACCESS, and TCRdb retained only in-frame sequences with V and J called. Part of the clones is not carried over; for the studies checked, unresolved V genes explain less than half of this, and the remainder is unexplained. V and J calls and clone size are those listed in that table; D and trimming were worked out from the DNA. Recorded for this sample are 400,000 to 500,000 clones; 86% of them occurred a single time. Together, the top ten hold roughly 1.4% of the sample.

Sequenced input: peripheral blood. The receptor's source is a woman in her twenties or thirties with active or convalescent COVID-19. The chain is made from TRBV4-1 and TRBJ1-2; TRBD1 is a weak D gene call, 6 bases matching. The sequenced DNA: TGCGCCAGCAGCCAAGTCCGCGGGGGCGGGGGCTATGGCTACACCTTC. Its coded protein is CASSQVRGGGGYGYTF.